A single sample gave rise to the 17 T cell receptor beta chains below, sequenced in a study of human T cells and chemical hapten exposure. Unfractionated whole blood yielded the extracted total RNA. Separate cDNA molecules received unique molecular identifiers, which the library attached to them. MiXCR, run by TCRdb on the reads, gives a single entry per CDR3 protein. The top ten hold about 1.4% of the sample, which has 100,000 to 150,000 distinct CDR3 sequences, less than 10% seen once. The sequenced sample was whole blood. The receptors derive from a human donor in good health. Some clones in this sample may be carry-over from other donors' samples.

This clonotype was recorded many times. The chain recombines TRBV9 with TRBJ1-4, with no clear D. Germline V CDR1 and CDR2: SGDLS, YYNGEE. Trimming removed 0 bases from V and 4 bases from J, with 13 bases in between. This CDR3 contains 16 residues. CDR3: CASSVVRPQRNEKLFF. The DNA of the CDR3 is TGTGCCAGCAGCGTAGTCCGGCCACAGCGTAATGAAAAACTGTTTTTT. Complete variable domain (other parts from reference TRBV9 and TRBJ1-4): DSGVTQTPKHLITATGQRVTLRCSPRSGDLSVYWYQQSLDQGLQFLIQYYNGEERAKGNILERFSAQQFPDLHSELNLSSLELGDSALYFCASSVVRPQRNEKLFFGSGTQLSVL.

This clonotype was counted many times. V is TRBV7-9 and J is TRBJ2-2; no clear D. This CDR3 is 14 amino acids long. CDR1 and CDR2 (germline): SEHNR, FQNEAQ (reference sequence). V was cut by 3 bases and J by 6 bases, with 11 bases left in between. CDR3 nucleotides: TGTGCCAGCAGCTTCCCAGAGTCTTCCGGGGAGCTGTTTTTT. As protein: CASSFPESSGELFF.

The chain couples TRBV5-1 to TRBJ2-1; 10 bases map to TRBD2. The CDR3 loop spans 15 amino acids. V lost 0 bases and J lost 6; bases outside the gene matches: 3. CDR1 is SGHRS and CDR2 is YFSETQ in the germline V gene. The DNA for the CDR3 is TGCGCCAGCAGCTTGGTAGCGGGAGGAGGCAATGAGCAGTTCTTC. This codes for CASSLVAGGGNEQFF.

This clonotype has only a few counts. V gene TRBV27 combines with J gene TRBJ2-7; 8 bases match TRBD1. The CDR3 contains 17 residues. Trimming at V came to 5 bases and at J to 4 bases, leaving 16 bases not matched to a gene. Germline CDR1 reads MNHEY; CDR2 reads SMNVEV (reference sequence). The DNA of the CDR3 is TGTGCCAGCAGTCCACTCTACCCCGGCAGGGGGCTGTACGAGCAGTACTTC. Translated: CASSPLYPGRGLYEQYF.

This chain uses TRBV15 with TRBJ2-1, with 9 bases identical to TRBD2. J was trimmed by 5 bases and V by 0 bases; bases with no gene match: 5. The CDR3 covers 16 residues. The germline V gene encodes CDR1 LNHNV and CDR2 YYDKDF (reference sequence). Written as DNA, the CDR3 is TGTGCCACCAGCAGAGAAAGGTCTAGCGGGAACAATGAGCAGTTCTTC. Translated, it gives CATSRERSSGNNEQFF.

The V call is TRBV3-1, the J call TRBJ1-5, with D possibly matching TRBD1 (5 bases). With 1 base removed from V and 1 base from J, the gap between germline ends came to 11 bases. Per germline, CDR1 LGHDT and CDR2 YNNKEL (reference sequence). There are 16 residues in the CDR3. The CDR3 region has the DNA TGTGCCAGCAGCCAAGGGGGGGGACCGAGCAATCAGCCCCAGCATTTT. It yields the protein CASSQGGGPSNQPQHF.

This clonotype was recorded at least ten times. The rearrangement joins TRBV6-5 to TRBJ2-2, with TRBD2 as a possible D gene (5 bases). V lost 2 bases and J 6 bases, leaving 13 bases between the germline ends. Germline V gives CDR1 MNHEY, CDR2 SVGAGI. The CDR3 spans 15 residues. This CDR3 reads CASSYDYSVAGELFF. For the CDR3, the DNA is TGTGCCAGCAGTTACGACTATTCCGTTGCCGGGGAGCTGTTTTTT.

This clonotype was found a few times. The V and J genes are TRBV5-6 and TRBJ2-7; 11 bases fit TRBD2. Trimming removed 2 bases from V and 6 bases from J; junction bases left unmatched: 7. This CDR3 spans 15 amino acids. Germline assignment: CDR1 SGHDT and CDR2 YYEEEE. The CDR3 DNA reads TGTGCCAGCAGCTTCAACCTAGCGGGAGGTCTCGAGCAGTACTTC. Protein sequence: CASSFNLAGGLEQYF.

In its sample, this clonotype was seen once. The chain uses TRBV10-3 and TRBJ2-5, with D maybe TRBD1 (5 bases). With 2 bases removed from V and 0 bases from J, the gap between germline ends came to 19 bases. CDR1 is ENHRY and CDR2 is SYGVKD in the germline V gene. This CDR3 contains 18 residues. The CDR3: CAISERGRGSGYQETQYF. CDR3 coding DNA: TGTGCCATCAGTGAGAGGGGCCGTGGATCAGGCTACCAAGAGACCCAGTACTTC.

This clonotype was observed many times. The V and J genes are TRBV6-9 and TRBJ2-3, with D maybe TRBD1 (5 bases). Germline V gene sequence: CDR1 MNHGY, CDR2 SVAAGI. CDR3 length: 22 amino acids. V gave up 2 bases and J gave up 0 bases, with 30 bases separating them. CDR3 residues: CASSYQALQGYRRTGSTDTQYF. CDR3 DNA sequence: TGTGCCAGCAGTTATCAGGCGCTTCAGGGATATCGAAGAACTGGTAGCACAGATACGCAGTATTTT.

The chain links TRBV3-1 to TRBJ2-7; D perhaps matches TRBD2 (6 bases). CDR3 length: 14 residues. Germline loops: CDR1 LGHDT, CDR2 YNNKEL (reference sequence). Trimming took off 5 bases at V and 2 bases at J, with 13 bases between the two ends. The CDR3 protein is CASSSFSGAYEQYF. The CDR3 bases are TGTGCCAGCAGCTCATTTAGCGGAGCCTACGAGCAGTACTTC.

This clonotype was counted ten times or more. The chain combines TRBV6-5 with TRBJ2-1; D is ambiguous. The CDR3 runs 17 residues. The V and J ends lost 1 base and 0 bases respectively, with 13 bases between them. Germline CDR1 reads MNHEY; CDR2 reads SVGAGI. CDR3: CASSYWKAQSSYNEQFF. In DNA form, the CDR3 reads TGTGCCAGCAGTTACTGGAAGGCCCAGAGCTCCTACAATGAGCAGTTCTTC.

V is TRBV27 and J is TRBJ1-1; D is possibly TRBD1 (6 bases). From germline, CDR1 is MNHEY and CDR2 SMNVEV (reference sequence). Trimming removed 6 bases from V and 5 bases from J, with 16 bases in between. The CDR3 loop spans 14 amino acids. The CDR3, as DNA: TGTGCCAGCAGCAATGGGGGCGTGGGGACTGAAGCTTTCTTT. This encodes CASSNGGVGTEAFF.

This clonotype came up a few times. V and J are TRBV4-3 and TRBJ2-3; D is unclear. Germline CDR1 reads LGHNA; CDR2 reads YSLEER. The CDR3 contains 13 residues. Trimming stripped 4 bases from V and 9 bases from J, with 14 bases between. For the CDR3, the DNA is TGCGCCAGCAGCCCCATAATTTCCGGGACGCAGTATTTT. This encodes CASSPIISGTQYF.

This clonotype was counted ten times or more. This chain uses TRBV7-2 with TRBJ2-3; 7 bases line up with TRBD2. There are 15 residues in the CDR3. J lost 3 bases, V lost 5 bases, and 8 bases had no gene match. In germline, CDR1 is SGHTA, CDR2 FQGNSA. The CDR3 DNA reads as TGTGCCAGCAGCCTTCGCTGGGGGGGGACAGATACGCAGTATTTT. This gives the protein CASSLRWGGTDTQYF.

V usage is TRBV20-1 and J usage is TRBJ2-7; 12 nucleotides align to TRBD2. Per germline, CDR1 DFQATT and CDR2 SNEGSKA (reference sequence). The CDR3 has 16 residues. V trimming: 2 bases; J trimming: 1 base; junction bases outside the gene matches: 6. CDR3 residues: CSARPGTSGRSYEQYF. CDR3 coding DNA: TGCAGTGCTAGACCCGGGACTAGCGGGCGTTCCTACGAGCAGTACTTC.

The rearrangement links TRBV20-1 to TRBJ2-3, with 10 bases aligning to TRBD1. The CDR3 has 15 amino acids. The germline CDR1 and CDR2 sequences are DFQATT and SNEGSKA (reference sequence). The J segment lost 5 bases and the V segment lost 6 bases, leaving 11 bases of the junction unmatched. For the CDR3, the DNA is TGCAGTGCCCCCCGGACAGGGGGAAGGGGAGATACGCAGTATTTT. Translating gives CSAPRTGGRGDTQYF.